These 26 T cell receptor beta chains were all obtained from the same sample, sequenced in a study of cytomegalovirus exposure and HLA in healthy donors. Use of 60 Vbeta and 13 Jbeta primers characterized the PCR. Clones were read by immunoSEQ multiplex PCR, and TCRdb kept only the in-frame ones, dropping some. The sample has 100,000 to 150,000 clones; around 66% are singletons. Sequencing was carried out using PBMCs. These TCRs come from a woman aged 40 to 49 in good health and CMV-seropositive.

This clone was recorded once. The V call is TRBV10-1, the J call TRBJ1-1; tentative D call: TRBD1 (6 bases). Germline assignment: CDR1 WNHNN and CDR2 SYGVQD (reference sequence). The CDR3 has 14 residues. Trimming pared 0 bases from V and 4 bases from J, leaving 9 bases between. In nucleotides, the CDR3 is TGCGCCAGCAGTGAGTCGGGACAACGCACTGAAGCTTTCTTT. Amino acid sequence: CASSESGQRTEAFF.

This clone was counted between two and nine times. The J gene is TRBJ2-3, the V gene TRBV2, with TRBD1 matching over 7 bases. The germline gives CDR1 SNHLY, CDR2 FYNNEI. This CDR3 has 15 residues. V lost 4 bases to trimming and J lost 4 bases; unmatched junction nucleotides: 8. The DNA of the CDR3 is TGTGCCAGCAGTGGGCAGGGGGTCGGGGCAGATACGCAGTATTTT. Its protein product is CASSGQGVGADTQYF.

This clone has just one count. CDR3 nucleotide sequence: TGTGCCTGTTCAGACAGGGGGCAAGGCTACACCTTC. It yields the protein CACSDRGQGYTF. The chain uses TRBV30 and TRBJ1-2; TRBD1 aligns across 10 bases. With 6 bases clipped from V and 8 bases from J, the junction kept 6 bases outside the gene matches. This CDR3 has 12 amino acids. The germline V gene encodes CDR1 GTSNPN and CDR2 SVGIG (reference sequence).

The chain combines TRBV27 with TRBJ1-2; tentatively, D is TRBD1 (5 bases). CDR1 and CDR2 from the germline V gene are MNHEY and SMNVEV (reference sequence). The V and J ends lost 6 bases and 2 bases respectively, with 10 bases between them. CDR3 size: 13 residues. CDR3 DNA sequence: TGTGCCAGCAGCGCACAGGAAAACTATGGCTACACCTTC. Its translation: CASSAQENYGYTF.

The CDR3 region is CASSPVGTVKPYGYTF. The CDR3 nucleotides are TGTGCCAGCAGCCCAGTCGGCACAGTGAAACCTTATGGCTACACCTTC. The V and J genes are TRBV7-8 and TRBJ1-2; the D is unclear. V was clipped by 5 bases and J by 5 bases, with 21 bases between them. There are 16 residues in the CDR3. The germline CDR1 and CDR2 sequences are SGHVS and FQNEAQ.

This clone has a handful of counts. This chain uses TRBV2 with TRBJ2-7; tentatively, D is TRBD1 (6 bases). Trimming took off 5 bases at V and 2 bases at J, with 10 bases between the two ends. From germline, CDR1 is SNHLY and CDR2 FYNNEI. The CDR3 is 13 amino acids. CDR3 DNA sequence: TGTGCCAGCAGTTTACAGGGACCCTACGAGCAGTACTTC. It codes for CASSLQGPYEQYF.

A few counts support this clone. V gene TRBV15 combines with J gene TRBJ2-2; 10 bases fit TRBD2. CDR1 and CDR2 (germline): LNHNV, YYDKDF (reference sequence). The J segment lost 6 bases and the V segment lost 5 bases, leaving 6 bases of the junction unmatched. The CDR3 totals 15 residues. In nucleotides, the CDR3 is TGTGCCACCAGCCCCGGGACTAGCGTCTCCGGGGAGCTGTTTTTT. Protein product: CATSPGTSVSGELFF.

This clone was observed a handful of times. The J gene is TRBJ2-2, the V gene TRBV29-1; 9 bases map to TRBD1. This CDR3 comprises 15 residues. The trim removed 6 bases at V and 6 bases at J, leaving 11 bases unmatched. CDR1 and CDR2 from the germline V gene are SQVTM and ANQGSEA. CDR3 residues: CSVDGTGRGSGELFF. For the CDR3, the DNA is TGCAGCGTGGACGGGACAGGGCGAGGGTCCGGGGAGCTGTTTTTT.

The chain recombines TRBV14 with TRBJ1-1; the D gene is possibly TRBD1 (5 bases). There are 18 residues in the CDR3. Per germline, CDR1 SGHDN and CDR2 FVKESK. V lost 0 bases and J 4 bases, leaving 21 bases between the germline ends. In DNA form, the CDR3 reads TGTGCCAGCAGCCAAGATCAGGTTAAGGCAGGGTGGACCACTGAAGCTTTCTTT. Protein: CASSQDQVKAGWTTEAFF.

The chain carries TRBV9 and TRBJ1-3; D is unresolved. The CDR3 length is 15 residues. Germline-derived CDR1 and CDR2 are SGDLS and YYNGEE. The V end was cut by 1 base, the J end by 2 bases, with 10 bases between. The CDR3 loop reads CASSVSSGTGNTIYF. The CDR3 coding sequence is TGTGCCAGCAGCGTATCGTCGGGGACTGGAAACACCATATATTTT.

This clone was counted between two and nine times. The chain is built from TRBV27 and TRBJ2-7; the match to TRBD1 covers 9 bases. Germline V gene data show CDR1 as MNHEY and CDR2 as SMNVEV (reference sequence). The CDR3 runs 15 residues. V lost 8 bases, J lost 3 bases, and 11 bases stayed unmatched. The CDR3 spells CASGRDREWGYEQYF. The CDR3 region has the DNA TGTGCCAGCGGCCGGGACAGGGAATGGGGCTACGAGCAGTACTTC.

This clone was observed once. The chain recombines TRBV6-4 with TRBJ1-5; TRBD1 matches at 7 bases. The CDR3 runs to 14 residues. Germline V gene lookup returns CDR1 MRHNA and CDR2 SNTAGT. The V segment lost 6 bases and the J segment 10 bases; nucleotides outside the gene matches: 12. CDR3 bases: TGTGCCAGCAGATCGCGGACAGGAAGGGATCCCCAGCATTTT. Its protein is CASRSRTGRDPQHF.

CDR3 nucleotides: TGTGCCAGTAGTATGGTCCGGGGACAGGGCTTTGACCGTCTCGGCTACACCTTC. Protein: CASSMVRGQGFDRLGYTF. The rearrangement joins TRBV19 to TRBJ1-2; 9 bases line up with TRBD1. Trimming cost V 3 bases and J 8 bases; bases outside gene matches: 19. CDR1 and CDR2 (germline): LNHDA, SQIVND (reference sequence). The CDR3 runs 18 residues.

The chain combines TRBV6-1 with TRBJ1-5, with D maybe TRBD1 (6 bases). Germline loops: CDR1 MNHNS, CDR2 SASEGT. V lost 8 bases and J lost 7, with 21 bases in between. The CDR3 consists of 15 residues. The CDR3 sequence: CASSVPGSQGQPQHF. The CDR3 nucleotides read TGTGCCAGCTCCGTACCGGGCAGCCAGGGGCAGCCCCAGCATTTT.

This sequence joins TRBV30 and TRBJ2-7, with D tentatively TRBD2 (5 bases). V was clipped by 0 bases and J by 7 bases, with 10 bases between them. Per the germline V gene, CDR1 is GTSNPN and CDR2 is SVGIG (reference sequence). The CDR3 is 12 residues long. The CDR3 sequence: CAWSVRGLEQYF. The CDR3 region has the DNA TGTGCCTGGAGTGTCCGGGGTCTGGAGCAGTACTTC.

The chain links TRBV15 to TRBJ1-6; tentatively, D is TRBD1 (6 bases). Trimming left V 10 bases short and J 6 bases short, with 13 bases between. CDR3 length: 13 amino acids. The germline V gene has CDR1 LNHNV and CDR2 YYDKDF (reference sequence). For the CDR3, the DNA is TGTGCCATAGGCAGGGGACCTAATTCACCCCTCCACTTT. This encodes CAIGRGPNSPLHF.

The chain carries TRBV19 and TRBJ1-2, with 8 bases identical to TRBD1. CDR1 and CDR2 from the germline V gene are LNHDA and SQIVND (reference sequence). Trimming took 4 bases from V and 3 from J; bases not matched to a gene: 10. CDR3 size: 16 residues. In DNA form, the CDR3 reads TGTGCCAGTAGTACCTTGACAGGGGAAGGTGACTATGGCTACACCTTC. This encodes CASSTLTGEGDYGYTF. The full variable domain, completed using reference TRBV19 and TRBJ1-2, is DGGITQSPKYLFRKEGQNVTLSCEQNLNHDAMYWYRQDPGQGLRLIYYSQIVNDFQKGDIAEGYSVSREKKESFPLTVTSAQKNPTAFYLCASSTLTGEGDYGYTFGSGTRLTVV.

This chain links TRBV5-8 with TRBJ2-4; tentatively, D is TRBD2 (5 bases). CDR3 length equals 13 residues. Trimming removed 3 bases at V and 8 bases at J, with 12 bases between. Germline loops: CDR1 SGHTS, CDR2 YDEGEE. Written as DNA, the CDR3 is TGTGCCAGCAGCTACTGGGAGTCGGACATTCAGTACTTC. Translated: CASSYWESDIQYF.

This sequence joins TRBV4-1 and TRBJ2-5, with 10 bases aligning to TRBD2. The ends lost 0 bases at V and 2 bases at J; junction bases unmatched: 9. The CDR3 consists of 18 residues. Germline CDR1 reads MGHRA; CDR2 reads YSYEKL. The CDR3 reads CASSQDLGLAGVQETQYF. Written as DNA, the CDR3 is TGCGCCAGCAGCCAAGATCTTGGCCTAGCGGGGGTACAAGAGACCCAGTACTTC.

Only one count was recorded for this clone. The J gene is TRBJ1-5, the V gene TRBV28, with 7 bases matching TRBD1. The CDR3 is 14 amino acids. Germline V CDR1 and CDR2: MDHEN, SYDVKM. With V trimmed by 4 bases and J by 5 bases, 5 bases remained unmatched. CDR3 residues: CASSSQGVYQPQHF. In DNA, the CDR3 is TGTGCCAGCAGTTCCCAGGGGGTCTATCAGCCCCAGCATTTT.

This rearrangement joins TRBV2 to TRBJ1-5; D is perhaps TRBD1 (6 bases). This CDR3 is 14 amino acids long. V was cut by 7 bases and J by 2 bases, with 12 bases left in between. Germline lookup yields CDR1 SNHLY and CDR2 FYNNEI. CDR3 protein: CASKQGMGNQPQHF. CDR3 DNA sequence: TGTGCCAGCAAACAGGGAATGGGCAATCAGCCCCAGCATTTT.

J is TRBJ2-3 and V is TRBV6-4; perhaps TRBD2 as D (6 bases). Germline lookup yields CDR1 MRHNA and CDR2 SNTAGT. V was cut by 8 bases and J by 1 base, with 13 bases left in between. The CDR3 contains 14 residues. The CDR3 loop is CASAAASGTDTQYF. In DNA form, the CDR3 reads TGTGCCAGCGCTGCGGCTAGCGGCACAGATACGCAGTATTTT.

This chain links TRBV10-3 with TRBJ2-3, with 8 bases that match TRBD2. Germline V lookup: CDR1 ENHRY, CDR2 SYGVKD. V trimming: 6 bases; J trimming: 6 bases; junction bases outside the gene matches: 5. The CDR3 contains 13 residues. Here the CDR3 reads CAISGGAADTQYF. CDR3 nucleotides: TGTGCCATCAGCGGGGGGGCCGCGGATACGCAGTATTTT.

This clone appeared once. The chain combines TRBV7-9 with TRBJ1-1; TRBD1 matches 9 bases. The trim removed 1 base at V and 9 bases at J, leaving 3 bases unmatched. Germline CDR1 is SEHNR and CDR2 is FQNEAQ (reference sequence). This CDR3 region has 13 residues. CDR3 region: CASSLGTGDKAFF. CDR3 nucleotides: TGTGCCAGCAGCTTAGGGACAGGGGACAAAGCTTTCTTT.

CDR3 protein: CASSSGQTYEQYF. The CDR3 coding sequence is TGTGCCAGCTCTTCCGGACAGACCTACGAGCAGTACTTC. This chain joins TRBV2 and TRBJ2-7, with D possibly being TRBD1 (6 bases). V was shortened by 8 bases and J by 2 bases, with 13 bases between the two germline ends. The CDR3 has 13 residues. Germline CDR1 SNHLY, CDR2 FYNNEI.

This clone has just one count. J is TRBJ1-5 and V is TRBV27; 7 bases line up with TRBD1. J gave up 4 bases and V 3 bases, and 9 bases lay outside the gene matches. This CDR3 has 16 amino acids. The germline CDR1 and CDR2 sequences are MNHEY and SMNVEV (reference sequence). CDR3 in amino acids: CASSFGRGSGNQPQHF. Here the CDR3 DNA reads TGTGCCAGCAGTTTTGGCAGGGGGTCGGGAAATCAGCCCCAGCATTTT.